The TCR beta chain under discussion was sequenced for a study of blood T cell repertoires in COVID-19. Across the study: T cells, B-cell-depleted T cells, or PBMCs provided the cDNA or gDNA that served as material.

CDR3 length: 15 residues. Germline CDR1 reads KGHSH; CDR2 reads LQKENI. V was clipped by 4 bases and J by 4 bases; unmatched bases: 6. Methods used by the authors: Cell counts per sample came from amplifying reference gene primers. Sequenced by immunoSEQ multiplex PCR; TCRdb stores in-frame clones only, minus some. The V and J calls and the clone size are those of that table, but D and trimming were determined from the DNA. This table holds 25,000 to 35,000 clones, about 91% found once. This clone turned up a few times. This sequence joins TRBV18 and TRBJ2-7, with 11 positions matching TRBD1. This TCR came from a human donor with acute or convalescent COVID-19. The donor label of this sample is uncertain. Sequencing was performed on peripheral blood. For the CDR3, the DNA is TGTGCCAGCTCACTGGGGACAGGGGGTCTATACGAGCAGTACTTC. Protein sequence: CASSLGTGGLYEQYF.